The 27 T cell receptor beta chains in this list originate from one sample, sequenced in a study of T cell clonotyping in hematopoietic cell transplantation. The table came from immunoSEQ multiplex PCR; TCRdb's copy has only in-frame clones and leaves some out. The table lists roughly 44,000 clones, 85% of them singletons, with approximately 3% in the top ten. Time point given: recipient sample about 28 days before transplant, after cytoreduction. This specimen was peripheral blood mononuclear cells, taken before stem cell transplant. The receptors stem from a man between 60 and 75 years old with acute myeloid leukemia. Some clones in this sample may be carry-over from other donors' samples.

This chain connects TRBV27 to TRBJ1-2, with D unresolved. Per the germline V gene, CDR1 is MNHEY and CDR2 is SMNVEV (reference sequence). The CDR3 has 12 residues. With 5 bases removed from V and 8 bases from J, the gap between germline ends came to 12 bases. CDR3 protein: CASSTTSGGYTF. CDR3 DNA sequence: TGTGCCAGCAGTACGACAAGCGGCGGCTACACCTTC.

The chain couples TRBV28 to TRBJ2-7, with 10 positions matching TRBD1. Looked up from germline, CDR1 is MDHEN and CDR2 is SYDVKM. The CDR3 is made up of 16 amino acids. Trimming removed 3 bases from V and 1 base from J; junction bases left unmatched: 6. CDR3 sequence reads: CASSFPSGQGSYEQYF. In DNA, the CDR3 is TGTGCCAGCAGTTTCCCCTCGGGACAGGGGTCCTACGAGCAGTACTTC.

The chain uses TRBV7-9 and TRBJ2-7; D is unresolved. Trimming cost V 4 bases and J 8 bases, with 15 bases left between them. The CDR3 covers 13 residues. Germline CDR1 SEHNR, CDR2 FQNEAQ (reference sequence). CDR3 nucleotide sequence: TGTGCCAGCAGCTCCGACCCACTTACTAAGCAGTACTTC. This sequence encodes CASSSDPLTKQYF.

V usage is TRBV6-4 and J usage is TRBJ2-3; 8 bases match TRBD2. The CDR3 sequence is 15 residues long. Germline CDR1 reads MRHNA; CDR2 reads SNTAGT. V lost 6 bases, J lost 4 bases, and 9 bases stayed unmatched. The CDR3 DNA follows: TGTGCCAGCAGCCCTACTCGGACTAGCTCAGATACGCAGTATTTT. Translated, it gives CASSPTRTSSDTQYF.

V is TRBV19 and J is TRBJ1-3; the D gene is possibly TRBD1 (5 bases). Germline V gene sequence: CDR1 LNHDA, CDR2 SQIVND (reference sequence). The CDR3 is 14 amino acids. V dropped 3 bases and J dropped 3 bases, with 9 bases sitting between them. The CDR3 loop reads CASSMSGIGNTIYF. Here the CDR3 DNA reads TGTGCCAGTAGTATGTCAGGGATTGGAAACACCATATATTTT.

V and J are TRBV7-2 and TRBJ2-5; perhaps D is TRBD1 or TRBD2 (6 bases each). The germline V and J ends were trimmed by 1 base and 4 bases, with 10 bases remaining between them. CDR1 is SGHTA and CDR2 is FQGNSA in the germline V gene. This CDR3 region has 14 residues. CDR3 protein: CASSLGGGRETQYF. The CDR3 DNA is TGTGCCAGCAGCTTAGGAGGGGGGAGAGAGACCCAGTACTTC.

V is TRBV28 and J is TRBJ1-6; D remains unclear. Germline CDR1 is MDHEN and CDR2 is SYDVKM. The CDR3 extends over 13 amino acids. Deletions cut 8 bases from V and 4 bases from J, with 9 bases between. CDR3 in amino acids: CASGVTYNSPLHF. In DNA, the CDR3 is TGTGCCAGCGGGGTGACGTATAATTCACCCCTCCACTTT.

The V gene is TRBV11-3, the J gene TRBJ2-3, with D perhaps matching TRBD1 (6 bases). CDR1 SGHNT and CDR2 YENEEA come from the germline V gene. The CDR3 has 14 residues. V gave up 10 bases and J gave up 2 bases, with 16 bases separating them. The CDR3 sequence: CAISRGGNTDTQYF. CDR3 nucleotides: TGTGCCATCTCAAGAGGGGGAAACACAGATACGCAGTATTTT.

J is TRBJ1-2 and V is TRBV10-3; weak D call: TRBD1 (5 bases). The V end was cut by 6 bases, the J end by 3 bases, with 11 bases between. CDR1 and CDR2 (germline): ENHRY, SYGVKD. The CDR3 consists of 13 residues. The CDR3 nucleotides are TGTGCCATCAGAGGGCAGGGTGACTATGGCTACACCTTC. Translation: CAIRGQGDYGYTF.

The CDR3 loop reads CASSPGVSYEQYF. The CDR3 DNA reads as TGTGCCAGCAGCCCAGGGGTCTCCTACGAGCAGTACTTC. This chain joins TRBV7-9 and TRBJ2-7, with D maybe TRBD1 (6 bases). Trimming left V 5 bases short and J 0 bases short, with 8 bases between. CDR3 length equals 13 residues. Germline V gene sequence: CDR1 SEHNR, CDR2 FQNEAQ (reference sequence).

This clone was picked up a small number of times. This sample includes further DNA sequences coding for the same CDR3. This chain joins TRBV6-5 and TRBJ1-4, with D perhaps TRBD1 (6 bases). This CDR3 spans 14 amino acids. Between the trimmed V and J ends, which lost 5 bases and 5 bases, there was a span of 12 bases. The V gene's germline CDR1 is MNHEY and CDR2 SVGAGI. CDR3 loop: CASSRFDRNEKLFF. The CDR3 DNA reads as TGTGCCAGCAGTCGATTTGACAGGAATGAAAAACTGTTTTTT.

The chain combines TRBV21-1 with TRBJ1-5; TRBD1 reflects the table's D call only, with no check against the DNA. TRBV21-1 counts as a pseudogene. This CDR3 comprises 19 residues. The CDR3 sequence is CASSKGDRPKPHSNQPQHF. Written as DNA, the CDR3 is TGTGCCAGCAGCAAAGGGGACAGACCAAAGCCTCATAGCAATCAGCCCCAGCATTTT.

The V call is TRBV19, the J call TRBJ2-2, with D uncertain. The V end lost 8 bases, the J end lost 6 bases, and 16 bases lay between the germline ends. CDR1 and CDR2 (germline): LNHDA, SQIVND (reference sequence). The CDR3 consists of 14 residues. CDR3 in amino acids: CASRNSDYAGELFF. Written as DNA, the CDR3 is TGTGCCAGTCGAAACAGCGATTACGCCGGGGAGCTGTTTTTT.

V and J are TRBV7-2 and TRBJ2-7; D is unclear. CDR1 and CDR2 from the germline V gene are SGHTA and FQGNSA. Trimming left V 2 bases short and J 1 base short, with 6 bases between. There are 13 residues in the CDR3. CDR3 amino acids: CASSLSVSYEQYF. The DNA for the CDR3 is TGTGCCAGCAGCTTATCGGTTTCCTACGAGCAGTACTTC.

The chain has TRBV6-1 and TRBJ2-1; D may be TRBD1 or TRBD2 (6 bases each). Looked up from germline, CDR1 is MNHNS and CDR2 is SASEGT. Trimming pared 6 bases from V and 5 bases from J, leaving 14 bases between. The CDR3 covers 14 residues. The CDR3 DNA sequence: TGTGCCAGCAGCCAATGGGGGGCCCACAATGAGCAGTTCTTC. It is translated as CASSQWGAHNEQFF.

The chain couples TRBV7-2 to TRBJ1-2; D is perhaps TRBD1 (6 bases). The CDR3 is 14 residues long. The V and J ends lost 6 bases and 7 bases respectively, with 18 bases between them. Germline values: CDR1 SGHTA, CDR2 FQGNSA. CDR3 DNA: TGTGCCAGCAGTCTTGGACAGCGGGGGAGTGGCTACACCTTC. This sequence encodes CASSLGQRGSGYTF.

This clone was counted only a few times. The chain joins TRBV6-1 to TRBJ1-5; D is unclear. CDR1 is MNHNS and CDR2 is SASEGT in the germline V gene. Trimming cost V 5 bases and J 3 bases, with 8 bases left between them. This CDR3 spans 13 amino acids. As DNA, the CDR3 is TGTGCCAGCAGTCAGGTTGACAATCAGCCCCAGCATTTT. This codes for CASSQVDNQPQHF.

V usage is TRBV19 and J usage is TRBJ1-5; TRBD1 is a possible D gene (5 bases). V was shortened by 1 base and J by 7 bases, with 17 bases between the two germline ends. Germline V gives CDR1 LNHDA, CDR2 SQIVND (reference sequence). The CDR3 loop spans 16 amino acids. CDR3 nucleotide sequence: TGTGCCAGTAGTATAGCTCAGGTCGGGGGGTACCAGCCCCAGCATTTT. It translates to CASSIAQVGGYQPQHF.

CDR3 protein: CASSLDLGFDEQFF. CDR3 in DNA: TGTGCCAGCAGCTTAGATCTGGGTTTCGATGAGCAGTTCTTC. V and J are TRBV11-1 and TRBJ2-1; D uncertain. There are 14 residues in the CDR3. Germline-derived CDR1 and CDR2 are SGHAT and FQDESV (reference sequence). Trimming cost V 1 base and J 8 bases, with 12 bases left between them. Full variable domain (rest looked up from reference TRBV11-1 and TRBJ2-1): EAEVAQSPRYKITEKSQAVAFWCDPISGHATLYWYRQILGQGPELLVQFQDESVVDDSQLPKDRFSAERLKGVDSTLKIQPAELGDSAMYLCASSLDLGFDEQFFGPGTRLTVL.

The CDR3: CSVGTAEQFF. In DNA form, the CDR3 reads TGCAGCGTTGGGACAGCCGAGCAGTTCTTC. This chain joins TRBV29-1 and TRBJ2-1; TRBD1 is a possible D gene (6 bases). Germline V gene sequence: CDR1 SQVTM, CDR2 ANQGSEA. The CDR3 has 10 amino acids. V was trimmed by 4 bases and J by 10 bases, leaving 8 bases between them.

The V gene is TRBV6-1, the J gene TRBJ2-2; no definite D call. The germline gives CDR1 MNHNS, CDR2 SASEGT. The CDR3 loop spans 13 amino acids. Trimming pared 3 bases from V and 6 bases from J, leaving 8 bases between. The CDR3 DNA reads TGTGCCAGCAGTGACCCGTTCTCCGGGGAGCTGTTTTTT. It translates to CASSDPFSGELFF.

The genes are TRBV5-1 and TRBJ2-3; TRBD2 matches 12 bases. J gave up 3 bases and V 2 bases, and 4 bases lay outside the gene matches. The germline CDR1 and CDR2 sequences are SGHRS and YFSETQ. The CDR3 covers 16 residues. The CDR3 coding sequence is TGCGCCAGCAGCTTTATACTAGCGGGGGGAACAGATACGCAGTATTTT. Translated: CASSFILAGGTDTQYF.

J is TRBJ1-6 and V is TRBV4-2; 8 nucleotides match TRBD1. The CDR3 extends over 15 amino acids. Germline CDR1 is LGHNA and CDR2 is YNFKEQ. V gave up 6 bases and J gave up 8 bases; unmatched junction bases: 9. CDR3 in DNA: TGTGCCAGCAGGCCTACGGGACAGGAGGATTCACCCCTCCACTTT. Encoded protein: CASRPTGQEDSPLHF.

This clone appeared a single time. V and J are TRBV14 and TRBJ2-1; a possible D gene is TRBD2 (5 bases). The V end lost 4 bases, the J end lost 4 bases, and 14 bases lay between the germline ends. Germline V CDR1 and CDR2: SGHDN, FVKESK. This CDR3 has 15 residues. CDR3 sequence reads: CASSRRPGGYNEQFF. The CDR3 nucleotides are TGTGCCAGCAGCCGGCGCCCCGGCGGGTACAATGAGCAGTTCTTC.

The chain joins TRBV7-8 to TRBJ1-4, with D possibly matching TRBD1 (5 bases). Germline V lookup: CDR1 SGHVS, CDR2 FQNEAQ. Trimming removed 2 bases at V and 7 bases at J, with 14 bases between. This CDR3 contains 15 residues. CDR3 amino acids: CASSLFWGSGEKLFF. CDR3 bases: TGTGCCAGCAGCTTATTCTGGGGGTCGGGTGAAAAACTGTTTTTT.

The rearrangement uses TRBV5-4 and TRBJ1-6; 7 bases map to TRBD1. Germline CDR1 SGHNT, CDR2 YYREEE (reference sequence). V lost 4 bases and J lost 6; bases outside the gene matches: 7. The CDR3 has 15 amino acids. As DNA, the CDR3 is TGTGCCAGCAGCCTGGAAGGGACAGTTAATTCACCCCTCCACTTT. It is translated as CASSLEGTVNSPLHF.

This chain connects TRBV6-5 to TRBJ2-2, with TRBD1 identical over 7 bases. Germline-derived CDR1 and CDR2 are MNHEY and SVGAGI. V lost 5 bases, J lost 6 bases, and 3 bases stayed unmatched. CDR3 size: 13 residues. The CDR3 region has the DNA TGTGCCAGCAGTAGACAGGGTTCCGGGGAGCTGTTTTTT. Its protein product is CASSRQGSGELFF.